This TCR beta chain was obtained from a study of shared clonotypes between healthy human individuals. This CDR3 comprises 15 residues. Germline loops: CDR1 SGHRS, CDR2 YFSETQ. V dropped 1 base and J dropped 4; count of bases not matched to a gene: 3. Repertoires were generated with immunoSEQ multiplex PCR, while TCRdb's copy carries only in-frame clones and drops some. The sample lists some 2,000,000 clones, approximately 95% occurring once. This clone is a singleton in its sample. The chain links TRBV5-1 to TRBJ2-2, with 8 bases that match TRBD1. This receptor was identified in a man between 18 and 35 years old in good health. The sample taken for sequencing was naive CD4+ T cells sorted from blood. The subset: CD45RA+ positively selected. This chain's CDR3 is CASSLRQGSTGELFF. CDR3 DNA sequence: TGCGCCAGCAGCTTGAGACAGGGGAGCACCGGGGAGCTGTTTTTT.